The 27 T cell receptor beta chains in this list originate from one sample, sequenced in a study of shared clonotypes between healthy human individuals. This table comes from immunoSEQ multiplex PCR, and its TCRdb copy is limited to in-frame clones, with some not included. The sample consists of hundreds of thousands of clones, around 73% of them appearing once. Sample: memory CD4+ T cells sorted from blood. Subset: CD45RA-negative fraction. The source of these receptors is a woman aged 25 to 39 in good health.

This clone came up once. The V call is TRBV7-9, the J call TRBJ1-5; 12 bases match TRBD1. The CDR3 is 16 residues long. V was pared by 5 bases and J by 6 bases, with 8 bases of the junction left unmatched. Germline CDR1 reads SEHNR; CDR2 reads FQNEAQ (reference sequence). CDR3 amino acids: CASSLGGTGGSQPQHF. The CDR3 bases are TGTGCCAGCAGCCTGGGAGGGACAGGGGGCAGTCAGCCCCAGCATTTT.

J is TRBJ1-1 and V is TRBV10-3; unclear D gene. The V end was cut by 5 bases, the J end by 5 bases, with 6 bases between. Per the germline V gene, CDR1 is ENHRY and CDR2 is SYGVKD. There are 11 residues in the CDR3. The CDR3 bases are TGTGCCATCAGTTCGGGGACTGAAGCTTTCTTT. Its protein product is CAISSGTEAFF.

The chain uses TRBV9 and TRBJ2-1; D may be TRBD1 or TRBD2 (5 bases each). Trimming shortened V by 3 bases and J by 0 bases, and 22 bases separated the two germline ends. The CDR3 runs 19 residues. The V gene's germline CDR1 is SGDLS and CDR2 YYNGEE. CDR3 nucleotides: TGTGCCAGCAGCGATGGGAGACCCGCGGTTGGGGGCTCCTACAATGAGCAGTTCTTC. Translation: CASSDGRPAVGGSYNEQFF.

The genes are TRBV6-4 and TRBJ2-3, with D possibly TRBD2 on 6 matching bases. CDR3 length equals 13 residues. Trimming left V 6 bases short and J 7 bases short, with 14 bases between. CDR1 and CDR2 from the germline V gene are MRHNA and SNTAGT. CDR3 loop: CASRRGGGHTQYF. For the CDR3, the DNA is TGTGCCAGCAGAAGGGGAGGAGGTCATACGCAGTATTTT.

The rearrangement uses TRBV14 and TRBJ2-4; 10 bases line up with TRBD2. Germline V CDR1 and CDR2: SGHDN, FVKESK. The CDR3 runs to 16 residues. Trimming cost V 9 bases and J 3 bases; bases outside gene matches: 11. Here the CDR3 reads CARMSEREGGKNIQYF. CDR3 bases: TGTGCCAGGATGTCTGAGCGGGAGGGGGGCAAAAACATTCAGTACTTC.

CDR3 nucleotides: TGTGCCAGTACCTCAGGGGGGGCTAGCACAGATACGCAGTATTTT. Amino acids: CASTSGGASTDTQYF. This sequence joins TRBV19 and TRBJ2-3; D tentatively reads TRBD1 or TRBD2 (7 bases each). Trimming took 7 bases from V and 0 from J, leaving 14 bases between them. Germline CDR1 and CDR2: LNHDA and SQIVND (reference sequence). This CDR3 region has 15 residues.

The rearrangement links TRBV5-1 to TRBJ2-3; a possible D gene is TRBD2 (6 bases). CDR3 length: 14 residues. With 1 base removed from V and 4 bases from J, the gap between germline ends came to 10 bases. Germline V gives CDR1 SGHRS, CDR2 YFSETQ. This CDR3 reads CASSLSSGADTQYF. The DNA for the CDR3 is TGCGCCAGCAGCTTGAGTTCGGGGGCAGATACGCAGTATTTT.

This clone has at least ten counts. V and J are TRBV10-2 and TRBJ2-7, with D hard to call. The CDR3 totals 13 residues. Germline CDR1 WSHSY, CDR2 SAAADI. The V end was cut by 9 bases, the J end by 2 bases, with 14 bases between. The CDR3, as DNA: TGCGCCAGTAGGGTTTTCCCGACCTACGAGCAGTACTTC. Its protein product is CASRVFPTYEQYF.

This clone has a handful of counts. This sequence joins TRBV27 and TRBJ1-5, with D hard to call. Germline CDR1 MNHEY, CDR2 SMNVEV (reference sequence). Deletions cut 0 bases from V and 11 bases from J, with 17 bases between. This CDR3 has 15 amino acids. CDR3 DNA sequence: TGTGCCAGCAGTTTATCCAGTCCCAAAGTTTCAGCCCAGCATTTT. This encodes CASSLSSPKVSAQHF.

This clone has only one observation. CDR3 sequence: CASRSNRDGYTF. The CDR3 bases are TGCGCCAGCAGATCCAACAGGGATGGCTACACCTTC. This sequence joins TRBV5-1 and TRBJ1-2; D perhaps matches TRBD1 (6 bases). This CDR3 is built from 12 residues. Germline CDR1 is SGHRS and CDR2 is YFSETQ. V lost 5 bases, J lost 6 bases, and 11 bases lay in between.

The CDR3 sequence: CSVVTSGRQVHEQYF. For the CDR3, the DNA is TGCAGCGTTGTAACTAGCGGGAGGCAGGTACACGAGCAGTACTTC. The chain carries TRBV29-1 and TRBJ2-7, with 12 bases matching TRBD2. The CDR3 consists of 15 residues. CDR1 is SQVTM and CDR2 is ANQGSEA in the germline V gene. J gave up 5 bases and V 4 bases, and 9 bases lay outside the gene matches.

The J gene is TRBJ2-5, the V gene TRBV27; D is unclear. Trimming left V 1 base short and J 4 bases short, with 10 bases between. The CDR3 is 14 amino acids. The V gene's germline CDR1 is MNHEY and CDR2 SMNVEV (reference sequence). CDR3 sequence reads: CASSLYGWSETQYF. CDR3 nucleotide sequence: TGTGCCAGCAGTTTATACGGCTGGTCAGAGACCCAGTACTTC.

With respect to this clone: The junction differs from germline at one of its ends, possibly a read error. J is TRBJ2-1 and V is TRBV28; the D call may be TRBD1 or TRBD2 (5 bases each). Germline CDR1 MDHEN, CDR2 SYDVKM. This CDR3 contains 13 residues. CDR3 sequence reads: CASRADRDGLQIF. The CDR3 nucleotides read TGTGCCAGCAGAGCGGACCGGGACGGCCTACAGATCTTC.

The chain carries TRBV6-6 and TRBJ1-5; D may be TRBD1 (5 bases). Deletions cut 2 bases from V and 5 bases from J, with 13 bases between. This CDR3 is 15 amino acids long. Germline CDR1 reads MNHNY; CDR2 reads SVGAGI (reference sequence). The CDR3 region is CASSYGGGNDQPQHF. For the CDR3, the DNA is TGTGCCAGCAGTTACGGGGGAGGTAACGATCAGCCCCAGCATTTT.

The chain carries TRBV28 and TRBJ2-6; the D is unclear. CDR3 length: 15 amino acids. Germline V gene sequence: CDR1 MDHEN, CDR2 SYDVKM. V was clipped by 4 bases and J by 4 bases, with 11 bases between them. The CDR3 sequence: CASSSRPVGANVLTF. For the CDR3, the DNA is TGTGCCAGCAGTTCGAGACCTGTAGGGGCCAACGTCCTGACTTTC.

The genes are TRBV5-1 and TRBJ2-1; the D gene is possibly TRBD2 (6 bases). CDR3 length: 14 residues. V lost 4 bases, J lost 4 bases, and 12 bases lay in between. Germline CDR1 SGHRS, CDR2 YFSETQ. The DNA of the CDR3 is TGCGCCAGCAGCGGCGGGACCGAGTACAATGAGCAGTTCTTC. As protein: CASSGGTEYNEQFF.

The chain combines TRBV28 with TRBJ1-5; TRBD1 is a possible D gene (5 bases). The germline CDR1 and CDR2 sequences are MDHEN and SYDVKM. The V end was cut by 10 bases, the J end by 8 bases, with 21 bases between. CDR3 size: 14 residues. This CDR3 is CATRGGPWFEPQHF. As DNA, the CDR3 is TGTGCCACCCGTGGGGGTCCTTGGTTTGAGCCCCAGCATTTT.

For the CDR3, the DNA is TGCAGCGAGGACAGAGACTTCAACTACGAGCAGTACTTC. Its translation: CSEDRDFNYEQYF. The chain is built from TRBV29-1 and TRBJ2-7; D is perhaps TRBD1 (6 bases). CDR1 is SQVTM and CDR2 is ANQGSEA in the germline V gene. This CDR3 spans 13 amino acids. The V end lost 7 bases, the J end lost 3 bases, and 16 bases lay between the germline ends.

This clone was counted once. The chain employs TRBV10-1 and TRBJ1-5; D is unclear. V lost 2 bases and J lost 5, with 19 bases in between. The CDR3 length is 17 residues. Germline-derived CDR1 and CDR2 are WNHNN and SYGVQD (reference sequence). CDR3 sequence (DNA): TGCGCCAGCAGTGAGCCCCCTCTATACAAAGGGTATCAGCCCCAGCATTTT. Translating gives CASSEPPLYKGYQPQHF.

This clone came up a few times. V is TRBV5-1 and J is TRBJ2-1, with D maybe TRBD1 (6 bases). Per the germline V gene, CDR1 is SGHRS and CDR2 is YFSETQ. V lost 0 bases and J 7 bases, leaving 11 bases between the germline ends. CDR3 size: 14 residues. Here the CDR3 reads CASSLGVRGNEQFF. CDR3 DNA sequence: TGCGCCAGCAGCTTGGGGGTCAGGGGTAATGAGCAGTTCTTC. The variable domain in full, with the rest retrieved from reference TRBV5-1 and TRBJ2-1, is KAGVTQTPRYLIKTRGQQVTLSCSPISGHRSVSWYQQTPGQGLQFLFEYFSETQRNKGNFPGRFSGRQFSNSRSEMNVSTLELGDSALYLCASSLGVRGNEQFFGPGTRLTVL.

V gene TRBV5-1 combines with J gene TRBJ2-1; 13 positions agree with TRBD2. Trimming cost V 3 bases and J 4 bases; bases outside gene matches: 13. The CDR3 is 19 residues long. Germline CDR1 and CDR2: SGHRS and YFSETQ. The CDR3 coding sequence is TGCGCCAGCAGCTCTTACCCCCGGACTAGCGGGAGTTCTTACAATGAGCAGTTCTTC. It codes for CASSSYPRTSGSSYNEQFF.

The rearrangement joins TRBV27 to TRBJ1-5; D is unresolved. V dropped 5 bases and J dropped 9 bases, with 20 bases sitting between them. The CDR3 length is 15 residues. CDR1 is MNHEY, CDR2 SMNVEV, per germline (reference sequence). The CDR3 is CASSPADTRLGPQHF. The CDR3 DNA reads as TGTGCCAGCAGTCCCGCAGACACCCGATTGGGGCCCCAGCATTTT.

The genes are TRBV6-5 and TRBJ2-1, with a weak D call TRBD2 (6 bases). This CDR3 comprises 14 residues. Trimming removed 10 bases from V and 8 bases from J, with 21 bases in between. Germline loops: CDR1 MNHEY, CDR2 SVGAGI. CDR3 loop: CATKNTRGSDEQFF. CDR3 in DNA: TGTGCCACCAAAAATACCCGGGGGTCTGATGAGCAGTTCTTC.

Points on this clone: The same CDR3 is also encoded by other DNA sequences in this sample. The CDR3 here is CASSERAGGSYNEQFF. In nucleotides, the CDR3 is TGTGCCAGCAGTGAAAGAGCGGGAGGTAGCTACAATGAGCAGTTCTTC. The chain couples TRBV2 to TRBJ2-1, with 9 bases lining up with TRBD2. J was trimmed by 3 bases and V by 2 bases; bases with no gene match: 5. Per germline, CDR1 SNHLY and CDR2 FYNNEI. CDR3 length: 16 amino acids.

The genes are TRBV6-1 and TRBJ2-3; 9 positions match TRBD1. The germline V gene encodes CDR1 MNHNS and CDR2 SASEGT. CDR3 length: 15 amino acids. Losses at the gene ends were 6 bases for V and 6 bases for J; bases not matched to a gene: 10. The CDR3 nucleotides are TGTGCCAGCAGGAGTAACAGGGGGCAGAAGGATACGCAGTATTTT. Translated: CASRSNRGQKDTQYF.

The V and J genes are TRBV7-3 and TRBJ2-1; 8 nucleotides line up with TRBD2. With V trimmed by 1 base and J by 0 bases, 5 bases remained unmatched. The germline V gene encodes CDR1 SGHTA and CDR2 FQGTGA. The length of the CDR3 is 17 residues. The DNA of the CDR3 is TGTGCCAGCAGCTTAAAGGGACTAGGGAGCTCCTACAATGAGCAGTTCTTC. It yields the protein CASSLKGLGSSYNEQFF. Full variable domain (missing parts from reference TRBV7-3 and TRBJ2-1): GAGVSQTPSNKVTEKGKYVELRCDPISGHTALYWYRQSLGQGPEFLIYFQGTGAADDSGLPNDRFFAVRPEGSVSTLKIQRTERGDSAVYLCASSLKGLGSSYNEQFFGPGTRLTVL.

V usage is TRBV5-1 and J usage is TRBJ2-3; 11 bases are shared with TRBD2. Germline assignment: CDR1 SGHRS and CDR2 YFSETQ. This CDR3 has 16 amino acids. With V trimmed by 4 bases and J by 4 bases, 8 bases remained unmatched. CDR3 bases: TGCGCCAGCAGCACTAAACTAGCGGGAGACGCAGATACGCAGTATTTT. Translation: CASSTKLAGDADTQYF.